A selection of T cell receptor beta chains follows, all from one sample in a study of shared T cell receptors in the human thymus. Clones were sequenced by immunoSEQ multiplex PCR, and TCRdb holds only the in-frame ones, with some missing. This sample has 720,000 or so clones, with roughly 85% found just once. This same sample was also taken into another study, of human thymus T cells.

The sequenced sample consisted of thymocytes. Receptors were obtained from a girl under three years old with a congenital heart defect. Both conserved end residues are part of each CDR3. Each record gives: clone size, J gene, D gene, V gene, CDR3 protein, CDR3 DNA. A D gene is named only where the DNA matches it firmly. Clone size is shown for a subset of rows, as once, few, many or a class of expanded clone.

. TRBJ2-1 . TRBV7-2 CASSRRVSRNEQFF TGTGCCAGCAGCCGACGGGTCTCAAGGAATGAGCAGTTCTTC
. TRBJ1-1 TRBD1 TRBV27 CASSLLRGQGYLSEAFF TGTGCCAGCAGTTTACTAAGGGGACAGGGCTATCTTTCTGAAGCTTTCTTT
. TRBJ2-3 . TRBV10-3 CAIRPDSTDTQYF TGTGCCATCCGTCCGGACTCCACAGATACGCAGTATTTT
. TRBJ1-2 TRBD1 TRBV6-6 CASSYGGQGGGYGYTF TGTGCCAGCAGTTACGGGGGACAGGGTGGTGGGTATGGCTACACCTTC
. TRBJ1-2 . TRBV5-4 CASSQTRKVRYGYTF TGTGCCAGCAGCCAGACTCGAAAGGTTCGCTATGGCTACACCTTC
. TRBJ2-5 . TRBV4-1 CASSQVPGGWQETQYF TGCGCCAGCAGCCAAGTTCCGGGGGGCTGGCAAGAGACCCAGTACTTC
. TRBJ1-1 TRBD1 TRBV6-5 CASRHRGEAFF TGTGCCAGCAGGCACAGGGGAGAAGCTTTCTTT
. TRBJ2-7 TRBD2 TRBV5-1 CASSSNVGLAGGSYVYEQYF TGCGCCAGCAGCTCGAACGTAGGACTAGCGGGGGGTTCCTATGTCTACGAGCAGTACTTC
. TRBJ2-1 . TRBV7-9 CASSPTGEQGGQFF TGTGCCAGCAGCCCAACCGGGGAACAAGGGGGGCAGTTCTTC
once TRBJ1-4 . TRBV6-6 CASTKALGPGEKLFF TGTGCCAGCACCAAGGCGCTCGGTCCAGGTGAAAAACTGTTTTTT
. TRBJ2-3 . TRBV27 CASSFRWGPTDTQYF TGTGCCAGCAGTTTTAGGTGGGGGCCCACAGATACGCAGTATTTT
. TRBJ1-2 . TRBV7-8 CASSLMLWGQDDYGYTF TGTGCCAGCAGCTTAATGTTATGGGGCCAGGACGACTATGGCTACACCTTC
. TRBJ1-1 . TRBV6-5 CASSYGGSTEAFF TGTGCCAGCAGTTACGGGGGGAGCACTGAAGCTTTCTTT
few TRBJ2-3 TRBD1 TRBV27 CASSPRQGITDTQYF TGTGCCAGCAGTCCCCGACAGGGGATCACAGATACGCAGTATTTT
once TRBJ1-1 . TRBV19 CASSIIGQGPCSMNTEAFF TGTGCCAGTAGTATTATTGGGCAGGGTCCTTGTAGTATGAACACTGAAGCTTTCTTT
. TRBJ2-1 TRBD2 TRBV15 CATSRGLAGGPANEQFF TGTGCCACCAGCAGGGGTCTAGCGGGGGGGCCCGCGAATGAGCAGTTCTTC
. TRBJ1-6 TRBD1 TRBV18 CASSWGQVFRTDEGVGSPLHF TGTGCCAGCTCATGGGGACAGGTTTTTCGGACTGACGAGGGGGTCGGTTCACCCCTCCACTTT
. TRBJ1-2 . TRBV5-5 CASSFFYPYGYTF TGTGCCAGCAGCTTTTTCTATCCCTATGGCTACACCTTC
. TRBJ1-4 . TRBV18 CASSPGLWVELFF TGTGCCAGCTCACCAGGGCTATGGGTGGAACTGTTTTTT
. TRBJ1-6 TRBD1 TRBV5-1 CASSLDRGNSPLHF TGCGCCAGCAGCCTTGACAGGGGGAATTCACCCCTCCACTTT